This TCR beta chain originates from a study of cytomegalovirus exposure and HLA in healthy donors. Study-wide results and limits: Highly shared sequence variants in one cluster were likely a sequencing artifact. In presence/absence analyses, roughly uniform sequencing depth across donors was assumed.

A multiplex PCR was run with 60 Vbeta primers and 13 Jbeta primers. Repertoires were generated with immunoSEQ multiplex PCR, while TCRdb's copy carries only in-frame clones and drops some. The sample lists roughly 130,000 clones, roughly four fifths occurring once. Germline CDR1 reads SGHTA; CDR2 reads FQGNSA. The V gene lost 3 bases and the J gene lost 3 bases, with 8 bases spanning the gap. The CDR3 totals 14 residues. As concerns this clone: Antigen: not known.

This TCR came from a boy younger than 18 in good health and CMV-seronegative. Material for sequencing was PBMCs. The chain has TRBV7-2 and TRBJ2-2; D not resolved. CDR3 loop: CASSFNGYTGELFF. CDR3 DNA sequence: TGTGCCAGCAGCTTTAACGGGTACACCGGGGAGCTGTTTTTT.